This T cell receptor beta chain was recovered during a study of blood T cell repertoires in COVID-19. Produced via immunoSEQ multiplex PCR; TCRdb's table is partial and in-frame only. The sample has some 290,000 clones, 75% to 90% seen once. Trimming cost V 4 bases and J 0 bases, with 12 bases left between them. Germline lookup yields CDR1 SGDLS and CDR2 YYNGEE. The CDR3 loop spans 15 amino acids. V gene TRBV9 combines with J gene TRBJ2-3, with a possible D match to TRBD2 (6 bases). This TCR came from a man aged 55 to 70 who had recovered from COVID-19. The sample was peripheral blood. The CDR3 sequence: CASSTRGSSTDTQYF. DNA of the CDR3: TGTGCCAGCAGCACCCGGGGGAGTAGCACAGATACGCAGTATTTT.